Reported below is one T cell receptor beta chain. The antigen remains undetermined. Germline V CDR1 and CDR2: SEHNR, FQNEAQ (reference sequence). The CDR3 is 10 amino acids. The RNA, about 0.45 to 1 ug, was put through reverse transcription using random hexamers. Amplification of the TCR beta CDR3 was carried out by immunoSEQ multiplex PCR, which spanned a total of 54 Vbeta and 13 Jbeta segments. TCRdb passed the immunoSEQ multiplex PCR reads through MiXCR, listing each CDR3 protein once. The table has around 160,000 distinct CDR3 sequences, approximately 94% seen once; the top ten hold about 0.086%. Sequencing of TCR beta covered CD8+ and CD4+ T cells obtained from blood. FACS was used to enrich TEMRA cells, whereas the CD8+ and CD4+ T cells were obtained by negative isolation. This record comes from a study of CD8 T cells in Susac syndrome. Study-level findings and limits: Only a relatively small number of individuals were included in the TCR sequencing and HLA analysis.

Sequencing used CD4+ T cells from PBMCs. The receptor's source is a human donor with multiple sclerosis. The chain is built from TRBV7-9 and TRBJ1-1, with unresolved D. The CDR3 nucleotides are TGTGTCCTAGTTGGGTCGGAAGCTTTCTTT. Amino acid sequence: CVLVGSEAFF.